Below, 12 T cell receptor beta chains from the same sample are listed, as sequenced in a study of CD8+CD57+ T cells in acquired aplastic anemia. TCR beta VDJ combinations and CDR3 sequences were profiled from genomic DNA. In TCRdb, the reads were re-called with MiXCR into one record per CDR3 protein. The data hold some 220,000 distinct CDR3 sequences, with 34% observed a single time. The specimen sequenced was sorted CD4+, CD8+, or CD8+CD57+ T cells (not recorded which) from PBMCs. The receptors shown here come from a human donor in good health, serving as a control.

Remarks on this clonotype: The CDR3 ends on some other residue instead of the conserved phenylalanine or tryptophan, so this is likely a read error. The CDR3, as DNA: TGCAGCTCAACCCTTATGGCCTCCTCCGGGGCTTTCTCT. As protein: CSSTLMASSGAFS. The rearrangement uses TRBV29-1 and TRBJ1-1; D unclear. In germline, CDR1 is SQVTM, CDR2 ANQGSEA. Trimming cost V 8 bases and J 11 bases, with 24 bases left between them. This CDR3 spans 13 amino acids.

This clonotype was picked up a small number of times. The chain employs TRBV10-3 and TRBJ1-1; TRBD1 matches at 11 bases. CDR1 ENHRY and CDR2 SYGVKD come from the germline V gene. J lost 10 bases, V lost 3 bases, and 4 bases had no gene match. The CDR3 loop spans 13 amino acids. The CDR3, as DNA: TGTGCCATCAGTGACGGACAGGGGGCGAGAGCTTTCTTT. Translated: CAISDGQGARAFF.

The genes are TRBV7-9 and TRBJ1-6; 9 bases are a match to TRBD1. With 8 bases clipped from V and 7 bases from J, the junction kept 3 bases outside the gene matches. The V gene's germline CDR1 is SEHNR and CDR2 FQNEAQ (reference sequence). The CDR3 runs to 13 residues. DNA for the CDR3: TGTGCCAGCTCTGGACAGGGGAATTCACCCCTCCACTTT. This gives the protein CASSGQGNSPLHF.

In the case of this clonotype: A much larger clone sits a single nucleotide away, making a read error possible. The chain carries TRBV5-5 and TRBJ1-1; 9 nucleotides agree with TRBD1. The CDR3 is made up of 16 amino acids. The ends lost 5 bases at V and 4 bases at J; junction bases unmatched: 12. CDR1 is SGHKS, CDR2 YYEKEE, per germline (reference sequence). CDR3 sequence (DNA): TGTGCCAGCAGTCGAGCCGGGACAGGGATGGCCACTGAAGCTTTCTTT. It translates to CASSRAGTGMATEAFF.

This clonotype appeared many times. This chain connects TRBV2 to TRBJ1-4; no definite D call. This CDR3 is built from 14 residues. V lost 3 bases to trimming and J lost 10 bases, with 15 bases between them. The germline V gene has CDR1 SNHLY and CDR2 FYNNEI. The CDR3 DNA sequence: TGTGCCAGCAGTGACCAGGCCGCGACTGGAAAACTGTTTTTT. Residues: CASSDQAATGKLFF.

The V call is TRBV29-1, the J call TRBJ2-3, with D hard to call. Trimming shortened V by 4 bases and J by 6 bases, and 8 bases separated the two germline ends. The germline CDR1 and CDR2 sequences are SQVTM and ANQGSEA. There are 11 residues in the CDR3. In DNA, the CDR3 is TGCAGCGTTGGGTCTGGGGATACGCAGTATTTT. Its protein product is CSVGSGDTQYF.

This clonotype was recorded many times. The chain recombines TRBV18 with TRBJ2-7; D is unclear. The germline gives CDR1 KGHSH, CDR2 LQKENI. This CDR3 is 12 amino acids long. V lost 4 bases, J lost 3 bases, and 7 bases lay in between. CDR3 region: CASSQESYEQYF. In DNA, the CDR3 is TGTGCCAGCTCACAGGAGAGCTACGAGCAGTACTTC.

This clonotype occurred many times. V and J are TRBV11-2 and TRBJ2-7, with D maybe TRBD2 (6 bases). The CDR3 consists of 15 residues. Germline CDR1 reads SGHAT; CDR2 reads FQNNGV. V lost 5 bases and J 3 bases, leaving 17 bases between the germline ends. The CDR3, as DNA: TGTGCCAGCAGCCCAGAGAGTGGAGGGCACTACGAGCAGTACTTC. Its protein product is CASSPESGGHYEQYF.

The chain recombines TRBV4-1 with TRBJ1-1; maybe TRBD1 (5 bases). Per the germline V gene, CDR1 is MGHRA and CDR2 is YSYEKL. The CDR3 length is 15 residues. V lost 4 bases and J 6 bases, leaving 18 bases between the germline ends. The CDR3 DNA is TGCGCCAGCAGCCGATCAATACGGGGCCAGTCTGAAGCTTTCTTT. It yields the protein CASSRSIRGQSEAFF.

This chain links TRBV2 with TRBJ1-1; possible D gene TRBD1, 6 bases. V was trimmed by 4 bases and J by 7 bases, leaving 16 bases between them. CDR3 length: 14 amino acids. Germline V CDR1 and CDR2: SNHLY, FYNNEI. CDR3 in amino acids: CASSGGGSLGEAFF. DNA for the CDR3: TGTGCCAGCAGTGGAGGGGGAAGTCTCGGTGAAGCTTTCTTT.

This clonotype was found many times. The chain is built from TRBV20-1 and TRBJ2-3, with D unresolved. Germline CDR1 is DFQATT and CDR2 is SNEGSKA (reference sequence). The length of the CDR3 is 14 residues. V was shortened by 2 bases and J by 5 bases, with 14 bases between the two germline ends. Written as DNA, the CDR3 is TGCAGTGCTAGAACTAACCGGGCCCGAGATACGCAGTATTTT. It yields the protein CSARTNRARDTQYF.

About this clonotype: A much larger clone is a single base away; this may be a read error. The CDR3 ends on some other residue instead of the conserved phenylalanine or tryptophan, so this is likely a read error. The DNA is omitted, as the CDR3 cannot be located on it reliably, and the CDR3 follows TCRdb's listing. The rearrangement uses TRBV5-6 and TRBJ1-2. The CDR3 contains 14 residues when both ends are counted. Germline values: CDR1 SGHDT, CDR2 YYEEEE. This chain's CDR3 is CASSLVGQGRAHTL.